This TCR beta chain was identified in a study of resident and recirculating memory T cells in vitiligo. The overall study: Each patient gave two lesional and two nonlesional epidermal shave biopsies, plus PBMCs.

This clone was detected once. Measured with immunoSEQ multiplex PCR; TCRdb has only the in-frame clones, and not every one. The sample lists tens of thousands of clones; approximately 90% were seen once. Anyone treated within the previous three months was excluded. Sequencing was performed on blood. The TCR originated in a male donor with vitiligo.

As DNA, the CDR3 is TGTGCCAGTAGGGCAGGGGAGTTGGGCGGAAACACCATATATTTT. Translated: CASRAGELGGNTIYF. The chain recombines TRBV19 with TRBJ1-3; D might be TRBD1 (6 bases). Trimming cost V 6 bases and J 4 bases, with 16 bases left between them. The CDR3 contains 15 residues. Germline V gene sequence: CDR1 LNHDA, CDR2 SQIVND (reference sequence). Combining the CDR3 with reference TRBV19 and TRBJ1-3 gives the whole variable domain DGGITQSPKYLFRKEGQNVTLSCEQNLNHDAMYWYRQDPGQGLRLIYYSQIVNDFQKGDIAEGYSVSREKKESFPLTVTSAQKNPTAFYLCASRAGELGGNTIYFGEGSWLTVV.